This T cell receptor (beta chain) was sequenced for a study of graft-versus-host responses after intestinal transplantation. Study-level background: Transplants were multivisceral, liver-intestinal, or isolated intestinal. Anti-thymocyte globulin induction preceded three to four years of tacrolimus and steroid maintenance in all recipients.

Concerning this clone itself: The target antigen is unknown.

Profiled with immunoSEQ multiplex PCR; TCRdb holds only in-frame clones, not every one. The sample records more than 65,000 clones, around 93% being singletons. V lost 5 bases and J 5 bases, leaving 12 bases between the germline ends. The CDR3 is 13 residues long. Germline CDR1 MNHEY, CDR2 SVGAGI. The gene calls are TRBV6-5 and TRBJ1-1; tentative D call: TRBD1 (5 bases). The TCR originated in a human donor who was the organ donor for an intestinal transplant. Sequenced here: unstimulated CD8+ T cells sorted from spleen or lymph node cells, sampled before transplant. Here the CDR3 reads CASSTPGRTEAFF. CDR3 DNA sequence: TGTGCCAGCAGTACCCCGGGGCGGACTGAAGCTTTCTTT.